The present entry profiles one T cell receptor (beta chain) with its context. Its antigen is as yet unknown. Primers: 60 Vbeta forward and 13 Jbeta reverse. Assay: immunoSEQ multiplex PCR; the TCRdb copy retains only in-frame clones and omits some. The table includes about 150,000 clones, around 82% detected once. The sample belongs to a study of cytomegalovirus exposure and HLA in healthy donors. Broader study findings: A later analysis reportedly found that, within productive TCRs, an Asian-associated ancestry cluster had fewer N-insertions than the mean observed across the approximately 690 donors.

The V and J ends lost 3 bases and 12 bases respectively, with 9 bases between them. Germline CDR1 is SQVTM and CDR2 is ANQGSEA. The CDR3 is made up of 10 amino acids. Sequencing input: PBMCs. This sequence joins TRBV29-1 and TRBJ2-1; D call uncertain. The receptor's source is a woman aged 40 to 50 in good health and CMV-seropositive. The CDR3 spells CSVEVGGQFF. The CDR3 nucleotides are TGCAGCGTTGAGGTAGGCGGGCAGTTCTTC.